Shown below are 30 T cell receptor beta chains from a single sample sequenced in a study of T cell repertoires in cytomegalovirus infection. TCRdb re-called the reads through MiXCR, storing one row per CDR3 protein. The sample carries roughly 920,000 distinct CDR3 sequences, around 30% recorded once. These receptors' targets are unknown. Sequenced here: cultured CD8+ T cells from PBMCs, sampled from culture after CMV antigen stimulation. These receptors were taken from a human donor in good health (CMV status not recorded). Some clones in this sample may be carry-over from other donors' samples.

The chain joins TRBV6-5 to TRBJ2-3, with 13 bases aligning to TRBD2. CDR1 and CDR2 from the germline V gene are MNHEY and SVGAGI. V lost 6 bases to trimming and J lost 6 bases; unmatched junction nucleotides: 9. This CDR3 contains 16 residues. CDR3 loop: CASSELAGGPGDTQYF. Written as DNA, the CDR3 is TGTGCCAGCAGCGAACTAGCGGGGGGGCCTGGGGATACGCAGTATTTT.

This clonotype was counted a few times. This chain joins TRBV12-3 or TRBV12-4 and TRBJ2-2; a possible D gene is TRBD1 (5 bases). V was clipped by 3 bases and J by 5 bases, with 10 bases between them. The length of the CDR3 is 14 residues. CDR3 sequence (DNA): TGTGCCAGCAGTTTTAAGCAGGGAACCGGGGAGCTGTTTTTT. It specifies CASSFKQGTGELFF.

J is TRBJ2-1 and V is TRBV14; D call uncertain. The germline V and J ends were trimmed by 2 bases and 6 bases, with 14 bases remaining between them. Germline CDR1 is SGHDN and CDR2 is FVKESK. The CDR3 loop spans 15 amino acids. The CDR3 nucleotides read TGTGCCAGCAGCCAACACGCAGGCCTGAGCAATGAGCAGTTCTTC. Protein: CASSQHAGLSNEQFF.

This chain joins TRBV7-7 and TRBJ2-3; TRBD2 agrees at 12 bases. This CDR3 comprises 16 residues. In germline, CDR1 is SSHAT, CDR2 FNYEAQ (reference sequence). Trimming took 4 bases from V and 4 from J; bases not matched to a gene: 6. The CDR3 bases are TGTGCCAGCAGCTCTCGACTAGCGGGGGAAGCAGATACGCAGTATTTT. Translating it yields CASSSRLAGEADTQYF. Supplemented by reference TRBV7-7 and TRBJ2-3, the full variable domain reads GAGVSQSPRYKVTKRGQDVTLRCDPISSHATLYWYQQALGQGPEFLTYFNYEAQPDKSGLPSDRFSAERPEGSISTLTIQRTEQRDSAMYRCASSSRLAGEADTQYFGPGTRLTVL.

The chain combines TRBV3-1 with TRBJ2-1, with 12 bases matching TRBD2. The CDR3 is made up of 18 amino acids. The trim removed 4 bases at V and 8 bases at J, leaving 15 bases unmatched. Germline assignment: CDR1 LGHDT and CDR2 YNNKEL (reference sequence). DNA of the CDR3: TGTGCCAGCAGCCTCACCCCCTTTTCTAGCGGGGGGGGGGATGAGCAGTTCTTC. This sequence encodes CASSLTPFSSGGGDEQFF.

This clonotype has a count of ten or more. The V gene is TRBV7-8, the J gene TRBJ1-1; D is possibly TRBD1 (5 bases). The CDR3 has 14 residues. The V end lost 6 bases, the J end lost 0 bases, and 11 bases lay between the germline ends. Per germline, CDR1 SGHVS and CDR2 FQNEAQ. The CDR3 spells CASRLDRLNTEAFF. The CDR3 region has the DNA TGTGCCAGCAGACTCGACAGATTGAACACTGAAGCTTTCTTT. Drawing the rest from reference TRBV7-8 and TRBJ1-1, the complete variable domain is GAGVSQSPRYKVAKRGQDVALRCDPISGHVSLFWYQQALGQGPEFLTYFQNEAQLDKSGLPSDRFFAERPEGSVSTLKIQRTQQEDSAVYLCASRLDRLNTEAFFGQGTRLTVV.

This clonotype was observed a few times. The CDR3 DNA reads as TGTGCCAGCAGCCAACCCGGGGCCCAAGAGACCCAGTACTTC. It yields the protein CASSQPGAQETQYF. V gene TRBV14 combines with J gene TRBJ2-5, with D perhaps assigned TRBD1 or TRBD2 (5 bases each). The CDR3 consists of 14 residues. Germline-derived CDR1 and CDR2 are SGHDN and FVKESK. The V gene lost 2 bases and the J gene lost 1 base, with 8 bases spanning the gap. Variable domain in full (rest from reference TRBV14 and TRBJ2-5): EAGVTQFPSHSVIEKGQTVTLRCDPISGHDNLYWYRRVMGKEIKFLLHFVKESKQDESGMPNNRFLAERTGGTYSTLKVQPAELEDSGVYFCASSQPGAQETQYFGPGTRLLVL.

The table lists this clonotype with a few counts. J is TRBJ1-3 and V is TRBV6-6; D is ambiguous. With 0 bases removed from V and 2 bases from J, the gap between germline ends came to 8 bases. The CDR3 runs to 15 residues. CDR1 and CDR2 from the germline V gene are MNHNY and SVGAGI (reference sequence). CDR3 loop: CASSYSDETGNTIYF. Written as DNA, the CDR3 is TGTGCCAGCAGTTACTCAGACGAGACTGGAAACACCATATATTTT.

This clonotype was counted between two and nine times. The chain links TRBV5-1 to TRBJ2-7; TRBD1 agrees at 7 bases. V lost 2 bases to trimming and J lost 5 bases; unmatched junction nucleotides: 16. Germline CDR1 SGHRS, CDR2 YFSETQ. The CDR3 covers 17 residues. The CDR3, as DNA: TGCGCCAGCAGCTTCGGGACAGCCTTAATATTCCACGACGAGCAGTACTTC. It codes for CASSFGTALIFHDEQYF.

This clonotype was observed a handful of times. The chain links TRBV6-2 or TRBV6-3 to TRBJ1-2; D is undetermined. Deletions cut 2 bases from V and 2 bases from J, with 12 bases between. The CDR3 extends over 15 amino acids. Germline values: CDR1 MNHEY, CDR2 SVGEGT. The CDR3 sequence: CASSYTIDRNYGYTF. The CDR3, as DNA: TGTGCCAGCAGTTACACTATTGATCGGAACTATGGCTACACCTTC.

This clonotype showed up just a few times. This rearrangement joins TRBV6-2 or TRBV6-3 to TRBJ2-2; the D gene is possibly TRBD2 (6 bases). CDR1 is MNHEY, CDR2 SVGEGT, per germline. The CDR3 spans 12 residues. The V end was cut by 8 bases, the J end by 7 bases, with 11 bases between. CDR3 protein: CASGGVDGELFF. The CDR3 DNA follows: TGTGCCAGCGGAGGGGTGGACGGGGAGCTGTTTTTT.

This clonotype turned up a few times. The V call is TRBV7-9, the J call TRBJ2-1, with a tentative D call TRBD1 (6 bases). The CDR3 length is 16 residues. The V end was cut by 5 bases, the J end by 7 bases, with 21 bases between. Germline CDR1 SEHNR, CDR2 FQNEAQ (reference sequence). CDR3 DNA sequence: TGTGCCAGCAGCGTCACAGGGCTCCGCATATCGAATGAGCAGTTCTTC. Its translation: CASSVTGLRISNEQFF.

This clonotype was seen more than once but under ten times. The V call is TRBV4-1, the J call TRBJ2-7; TRBD1 might be the D (7 bases). Germline CDR1 reads MGHRA; CDR2 reads YSYEKL. The CDR3 is 14 residues long. Trimming took 0 bases from V and 2 from J, leaving 8 bases between them. The CDR3 reads CASSQDRGAYEQYV. The CDR3 region has the DNA TGCGCCAGCAGCCAAGACAGGGGGGCCTACGAGCAGTACGTC.

About this clonotype itself: At one end the junction does not follow the germline gene, possibly because of a read error. This chain uses TRBV12-5 with TRBJ2-7; perhaps TRBD2 as D (6 bases). The germline CDR1 and CDR2 sequences are LGHNT and FRNRAP. CDR3 size: 12 residues. The CDR3 here is CASALGLREQYF. The CDR3 nucleotides read TGTGCTAGTGCTTTGGGACTGCGAGAGCAGTACTTC. Supplemented by reference TRBV12-5 and TRBJ2-7, the full variable domain reads DARVTQTPRHKVTEMGQEVTMRCQPILGHNTVFWYRQTMMQGLELLAYFRNRAPLDDSGMPKDRFSAEMPDATLATLKIQPSEPRDSAVYFCASALGLREQYFGPGTRLTVT.

The chain has TRBV5-4 and TRBJ2-7; no clear D. Trimming cost V 1 base and J 5 bases, with 13 bases left between them. This CDR3 is built from 14 residues. Germline V gene data show CDR1 as SGHNT and CDR2 as YYREEE (reference sequence). The DNA of the CDR3 is TGTGCCAGCAGCTTGCGAAGCAGCCCGGACGAGCAGTACTTC. It yields the protein CASSLRSSPDEQYF. Complete variable domain (other parts from reference TRBV5-4 and TRBJ2-7): ETGVTQSPTHLIKTRGQQVTLRCSSQSGHNTVSWYQQALGQGPQFIFQYYREEENGRGNFPPRFSGLQFPNYSSELNVNALELDDSALYLCASSLRSSPDEQYFGPGTRLTVT.

The chain recombines TRBV18 with TRBJ2-1, with 11 bases lining up with TRBD2. This CDR3 is 18 amino acids long. Trimming removed 3 bases from V and 8 bases from J; junction bases left unmatched: 15. Germline V gene lookup returns CDR1 KGHSH and CDR2 LQKENI. This CDR3 is CASSPSGSGGARFYEQFF. CDR3 in DNA: TGTGCCAGCTCACCCTCGGGTAGCGGGGGGGCCCGATTTTATGAGCAGTTCTTC.

This clonotype was seen only a few times. V gene TRBV20-1 combines with J gene TRBJ1-4, with TRBD1 identical over 9 bases. The length of the CDR3 is 13 residues. V gave up 4 bases and J gave up 11 bases; unmatched junction bases: 8. Germline V gene lookup returns CDR1 DFQATT and CDR2 SNEGSKA (reference sequence). The CDR3 bases are TGCAGTGCTACCGGGACAGGGAGGGACAAACTGTTTTTT. It translates to CSATGTGRDKLFF.

This clonotype has just a few counts. V and J are TRBV6-1 and TRBJ2-5; D remains ambiguous. This CDR3 is 15 amino acids long. Germline V lookup: CDR1 MNHNS, CDR2 SASEGT. The germline V and J ends were trimmed by 6 bases and 0 bases, with 14 bases remaining between them. The CDR3 sequence: CASSEWWGNQETQYF. The CDR3 DNA reads TGTGCCAGCAGCGAATGGTGGGGTAACCAAGAGACCCAGTACTTC.

The V call is TRBV20-1, the J call TRBJ2-5, with 11 bases matching TRBD2. V lost 3 bases and J lost 3; bases outside the gene matches: 9. The CDR3 runs 16 residues. CDR1 DFQATT and CDR2 SNEGSKA come from the germline V gene (reference sequence). DNA for the CDR3: TGCAGTGCTAGGATCGTCCTAGCGGGGGGCGAAGAGACCCAGTACTTC. Its translation is CSARIVLAGGEETQYF.

This chain connects TRBV3-1 to TRBJ1-2; maybe TRBD1 (5 bases). In germline, CDR1 is LGHDT, CDR2 YNNKEL (reference sequence). The ends were cut back, 2 bases at V and 4 bases at J, with 14 bases in the middle. CDR3 length: 15 residues. The CDR3: CASSQIDSPLYGYTF. DNA for the CDR3: TGTGCCAGCAGCCAAATCGACAGCCCCCTCTATGGCTACACCTTC.

The rearrangement uses TRBV28 and TRBJ1-1; 8 bases align to TRBD1. The CDR3 totals 16 residues. V lost 7 bases and J lost 3; bases outside the gene matches: 13. CDR1 is MDHEN, CDR2 SYDVKM, per germline. CDR3 bases: TGTGCCAGCACCCAGGTGGGGGACAGGAGGGACACTGAAGCTTTCTTT. This sequence encodes CASTQVGDRRDTEAFF.

V and J are TRBV7-9 and TRBJ2-3, with 9 bases that match TRBD2. V lost 0 bases to trimming and J lost 5 bases; unmatched junction nucleotides: 6. Germline CDR1 reads SEHNR; CDR2 reads FQNEAQ (reference sequence). The CDR3 consists of 16 residues. The CDR3 bases are TGTGCCAGCAGCTTAGCGCGAGGCGGGGGGGGAGATACGCAGTATTTT. This encodes CASSLARGGGGDTQYF.

V usage is TRBV7-9 and J usage is TRBJ1-1; possible D gene TRBD1, 5 bases. This CDR3 comprises 15 residues. CDR1 and CDR2 from the germline V gene are SEHNR and FQNEAQ (reference sequence). V dropped 6 bases and J dropped 1 base, with 15 bases sitting between them. CDR3 loop: CASRGWAGPNTEAFF. The CDR3 DNA reads TGTGCCAGCAGAGGTTGGGCGGGACCGAACACTGAAGCTTTCTTT.

This clonotype was counted between two and nine times. V and J are TRBV6-1 and TRBJ2-7; maybe TRBD1 (6 bases). Germline V gives CDR1 MNHNS, CDR2 SASEGT. The CDR3 covers 15 residues. V lost 4 bases and J lost 2, with 15 bases in between. The CDR3 sequence: CASSAQDSLTYEQYV. CDR3 nucleotides: TGTGCCAGCAGTGCCCAGGACAGCCTTACCTACGAGCAGTACGTC.

The rearrangement joins TRBV6-5 to TRBJ1-1; D not resolved. The CDR3 is made up of 15 amino acids. Trimming stripped 1 base from V and 6 bases from J, with 15 bases between. Germline-derived CDR1 and CDR2 are MNHEY and SVGAGI. For the CDR3, the DNA is TGTGCCAGCAGTTACTGGAGAGAACCCGAAGCTGAAGCTTTCTTT. Translation gives CASSYWREPEAEAFF.

This chain joins TRBV20-1 and TRBJ1-1; TRBD1 might be the D (5 bases). The CDR3 has 13 amino acids. CDR1 is DFQATT and CDR2 is SNEGSKA in the germline V gene (reference sequence). V was clipped by 3 bases and J by 2 bases, with 10 bases between them. Here the CDR3 reads CSARAGTNTEAFF. DNA for the CDR3: TGCAGTGCTAGGGCAGGGACCAACACTGAAGCTTTCTTT.

This clonotype has a handful of counts. The CDR3 sequence is CASSLGGDRGLYSNQPQHF. For the CDR3, the DNA is TGTGCCAGCAGCTTGGGTGGGGACAGGGGCCTCTATAGCAATCAGCCCCAGCATTTT. J is TRBJ1-5 and V is TRBV7-2; TRBD1 matches at 10 bases. Per the germline V gene, CDR1 is SGHTA and CDR2 is FQGNSA. The CDR3 spans 19 residues. With 3 bases clipped from V and 0 bases from J, the junction kept 11 bases outside the gene matches.

The gene calls are TRBV9 and TRBJ1-1; D is undetermined. Germline V gene lookup returns CDR1 SGDLS and CDR2 YYNGEE. V shed 5 bases and J shed 7 bases, with 12 bases lying between them. This CDR3 contains 12 residues. The CDR3 DNA reads TGTGCCAGCAGACTCAGCCGGATTGAAGCTTTCTTT. This translates into CASRLSRIEAFF. The whole variable domain, remainder taken from reference TRBV9 and TRBJ1-1, is DSGVTQTPKHLITATGQRVTLRCSPRSGDLSVYWYQQSLDQGLQFLIQYYNGEERAKGNILERFSAQQFPDLHSELNLSSLELGDSALYFCASRLSRIEAFFGQGTRLTVV.

This clonotype occurred a few times. This chain links TRBV5-5 with TRBJ1-2; 11 nucleotides line up with TRBD1. V dropped 5 bases and J dropped 8; count of bases not matched to a gene: 8. The V gene's germline CDR1 is SGHKS and CDR2 YYEKEE (reference sequence). The CDR3 sequence is 14 residues long. This CDR3 is CASSIPGQGDGYTF. The DNA of the CDR3 is TGTGCCAGCAGTATCCCGGGACAGGGGGACGGCTACACCTTC.

This chain links TRBV6-5 with TRBJ1-1, with 7 nucleotides matching TRBD1. This CDR3 has 16 amino acids. Germline assignment: CDR1 MNHEY and CDR2 SVGAGI. V shed 0 bases, J shed 1 base, and the junction held 5 bases outside the gene matches. CDR3: CASSYSNEGANTEAFF. In DNA form, the CDR3 reads TGTGCCAGCAGTTACTCGAATGAGGGGGCGAACACTGAAGCTTTCTTT.